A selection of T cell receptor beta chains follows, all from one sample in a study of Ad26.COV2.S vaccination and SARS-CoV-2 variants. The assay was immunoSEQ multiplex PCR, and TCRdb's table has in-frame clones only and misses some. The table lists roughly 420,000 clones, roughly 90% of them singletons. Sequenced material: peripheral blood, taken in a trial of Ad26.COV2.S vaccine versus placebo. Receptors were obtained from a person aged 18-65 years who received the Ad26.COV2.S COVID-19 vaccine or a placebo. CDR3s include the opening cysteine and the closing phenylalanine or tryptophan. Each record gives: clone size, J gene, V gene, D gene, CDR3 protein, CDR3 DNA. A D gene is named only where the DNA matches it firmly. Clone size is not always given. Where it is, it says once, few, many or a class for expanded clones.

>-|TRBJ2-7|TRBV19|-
CASSIGVPTYEQYF
TGTGCCAGTAGTATCGGGGTACCCACCTACGAGCAGTACTTC
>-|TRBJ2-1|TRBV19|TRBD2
CASSIDPGLAIGYNEQFF
TGTGCCAGTAGTATAGATCCGGGACTAGCGATTGGGTACAATGAGCAGTTCTTC
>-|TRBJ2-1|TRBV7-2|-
CASSFRDTGRFF
TGTGCCAGCAGCTTTAGGGACACAGGCCGGTTCTTC
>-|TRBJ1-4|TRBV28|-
CASRKRRERGEKLFF
TGTGCCAGCAGGAAGCGGAGGGAAAGGGGTGAAAAACTGTTTTTT
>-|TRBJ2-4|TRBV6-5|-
CASSLTGYGKNIQYF
TGTGCCAGCAGTTTAACAGGGTACGGCAAAAACATTCAGTACTTC
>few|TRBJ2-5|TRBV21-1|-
CASSNPDAGGNQETQYF
TGTGCCAGCAGCAACCCGGACGCAGGGGGAAACCAAGAGACCCAGTACTTC
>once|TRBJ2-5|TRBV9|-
CASSRGDTEVPQETQYF
TGTGCCAGCAGCCGTGGGGACACCGAAGTTCCCCAAGAGACCCAGTACTTC
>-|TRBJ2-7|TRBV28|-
CASSPRTLSLAYEQYF
TGTGCCAGCAGTCCCCGGACCCTTAGTTTGGCCTACGAGCAGTACTTC
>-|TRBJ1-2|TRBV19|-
CASSIGRRALHPTYGYTF
TGTGCCAGTAGTATAGGAAGAAGGGCATTACACCCTACTTATGGCTACACCTTC
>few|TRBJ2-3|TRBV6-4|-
CASSDDSTDTQYF
TGTGCCAGCAGTGACGACAGCACAGATACGCAGTATTTT
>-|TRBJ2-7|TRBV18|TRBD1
CASSPQGARSYEQYF
TGTGCCAGCTCACCTCAGGGGGCGAGGTCCTACGAGCAGTACTTC
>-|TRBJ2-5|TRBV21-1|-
CASIVSYRKETQYF
TGTGCCAGCATCGTTAGTTACAGAAAAGAGACCCAGTACTTC
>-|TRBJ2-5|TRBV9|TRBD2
CASSATSGGETQYF
TGTGCCAGCAGCGCGACTAGCGGGGGTGAGACCCAGTACTTC
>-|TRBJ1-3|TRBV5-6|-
CASSLGLTGNTIYF
TGTGCCAGCAGCTTGGGGCTGACGGGAAACACCATATATTTT
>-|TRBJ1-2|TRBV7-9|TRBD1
CASSQNKVPGQELYGYTF
TGTGCCAGCAGCCAAAACAAGGTCCCGGGACAGGAGCTCTATGGCTACACCTTC
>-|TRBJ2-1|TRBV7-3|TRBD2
CASSLAGGLASNEQFF
TGTGCCAGCAGCTTAGCGGGCGGACTAGCGTCAAATGAGCAGTTCTTC
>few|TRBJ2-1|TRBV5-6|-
CASSSDRISYEQFF
TGTGCCAGCAGCTCCGACCGGATCTCTTATGAGCAGTTCTTC
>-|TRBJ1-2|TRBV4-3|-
CASSQEVNGFPVHF
TGCGCCAGCAGCCAAGAGGTGAACGGGTTTCCGGTTCACTTC
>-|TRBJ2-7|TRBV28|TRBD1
CASSPPLGQPAYEQYF
TGTGCCAGCAGTCCTCCCTTGGGACAGCCGGCCTACGAGCAGTACTTC
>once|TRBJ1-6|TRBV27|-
CASSVTGPWSLHF
TGTGCCAGCAGTGTAACAGGGCCCTGGAGCCTCCACTTT
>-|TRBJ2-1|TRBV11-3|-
CASSLGGEQFF
TGTGCCAGCAGCTTAGGGGGAGAGCAGTTCTTC
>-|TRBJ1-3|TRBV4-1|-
CASSQPKGPANTIYF
TGCGCCAGCAGCCAACCCAAGGGCCCGGCGAACACCATATATTTT
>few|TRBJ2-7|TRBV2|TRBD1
CASSSGTGYLEQYF
TGTGCCAGCTCGTCCGGGACAGGGTATCTGGAGCAGTACTTC
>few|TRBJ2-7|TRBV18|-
CASSPGVGRVDEQYF
TGTGCCAGCTCACCAGGGGTGGGCAGGGTGGACGAGCAGTACTTC
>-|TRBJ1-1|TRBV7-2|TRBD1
CASSLAGGNTEAFF
TGTGCCAGCAGCTTAGCAGGGGGCAACACTGAAGCTTTCTTT
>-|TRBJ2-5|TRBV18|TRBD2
CASSPAGGSEETQYF
TGTGCCAGCTCCCCAGCGGGGGGATCGGAGGAGACCCAGTACTTC
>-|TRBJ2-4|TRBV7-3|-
CASSLPGTSGRENIQYF
TGTGCCAGCAGCTTACCCGGGACGAGTGGTCGAGAAAACATTCAGTACTTC
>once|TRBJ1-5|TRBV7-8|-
CASSLKGARANQPQHF
TGTGCCAGCAGCTTAAAAGGAGCCAGGGCCAATCAGCCCCAGCATTTT
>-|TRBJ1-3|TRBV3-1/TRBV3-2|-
CASSQPLGYSGNTIYF
TGTGCCAGCAGCCAACCACTGGGGTATTCTGGAAACACCATATATTTT
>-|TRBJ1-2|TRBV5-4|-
CASSLPSGPRGGYTF
TGTGCCAGCAGCCTTCCTTCCGGGCCCAGAGGGGGCTACACCTTC
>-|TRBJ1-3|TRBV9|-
CASSAGLGNTIYF
TGTGCCAGCAGCGCCGGACTCGGAAACACCATATATTTT
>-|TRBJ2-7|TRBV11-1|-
CASSLAHGREYF
TGTGCCAGCAGCTTAGCGCATGGCCGGGAGTACTTC
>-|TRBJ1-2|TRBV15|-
CATSADRAQVGGYTF
TGTGCCACCAGCGCCGACAGAGCTCAAGTGGGTGGCTACACCTTC
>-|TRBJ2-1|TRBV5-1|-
CASSLAMGGPYNEQFF
TGCGCCAGCAGCTTGGCCATGGGCGGCCCCTACAATGAGCAGTTCTTC
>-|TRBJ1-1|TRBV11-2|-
CASSEPLGVAFF
TGTGCCAGCAGCGAGCCGCTAGGAGTGGCTTTCTTT
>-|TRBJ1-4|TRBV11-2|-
CASSPNLGDGEKLFF
TGTGCCAGCAGCCCTAACTTGGGGGATGGTGAAAAACTGTTTTTT
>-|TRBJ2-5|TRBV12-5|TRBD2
CASARLAAHETQYF
TGTGCTAGTGCCCGACTAGCGGCGCACGAGACCCAGTACTTC
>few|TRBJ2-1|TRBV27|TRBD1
CASSPLTRDRGNNEQFF
TGTGCCAGCAGTCCGCTGACCCGGGACAGGGGCAACAATGAGCAGTTCTTC
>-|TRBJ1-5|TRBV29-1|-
CSVGGQPQHF
TGCAGCGTTGGGGGACAGCCCCAGCATTTT
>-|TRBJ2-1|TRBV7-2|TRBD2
CASSTQRGDYNEQFF
TGTGCCAGCAGCACACAGCGGGGGGATTACAATGAGCAGTTCTTC
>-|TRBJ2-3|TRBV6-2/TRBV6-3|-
CASSYKVTDTQYF
TGTGCCAGCAGTTACAAGGTCACAGATACGCAGTATTTT
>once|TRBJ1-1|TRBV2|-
CAYSPGARTNTEAFF
TGTGCCTACTCCCCGGGGGCACGGACGAACACTGAAGCTTTCTTT
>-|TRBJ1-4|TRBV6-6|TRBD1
CATLAGTGGEKLFF
TGTGCCACCCTCGCCGGGACAGGGGGTGAAAAACTGTTTTTT
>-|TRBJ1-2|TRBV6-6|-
CASRPGQSYGYTF
TGTGCCAGCAGGCCCGGACAGTCCTATGGCTACACCTTC
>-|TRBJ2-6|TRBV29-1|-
CSVHVAGANVLTF
TGCAGCGTTCACGTGGCGGGGGCCAACGTCCTGACTTTC
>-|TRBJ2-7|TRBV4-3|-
CASSQGRRGPIYEQYF
TGCGCCAGCAGCCAAGGCCGACGTGGTCCCATTTACGAGCAGTACTTC
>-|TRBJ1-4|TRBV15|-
CATSRDKEGREKLFF
TGTGCCACCAGCAGAGATAAGGAGGGTCGAGAAAAACTGTTTTTT
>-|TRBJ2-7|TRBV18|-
CASSPTGYEQYF
TGTGCCAGCTCACCTACGGGGTACGAGCAGTACTTC
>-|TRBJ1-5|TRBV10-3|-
CAISGGTGNHQPQHF
TGTGCCATCAGTGGGGGTACAGGGAATCATCAGCCCCAGCATTTT
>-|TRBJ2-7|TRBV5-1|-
CASSLVGQAYEQYF
TGCGCCAGCAGCTTGGTGGGGCAGGCCTACGAGCAGTACTTC
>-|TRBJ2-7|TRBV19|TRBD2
CASSIAASGGGEQYF
TGTGCCAGTAGTATTGCGGCTAGCGGCGGCGGGGAGCAGTACTTC
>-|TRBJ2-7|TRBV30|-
CAWSRSGVNEQYF
TGTGCCTGGAGCAGGTCGGGGGTCAACGAGCAGTACTTC